Presented here are 8 T cell receptor beta chains from one specimen sequenced in a study of Graves' ophthalmopathy and Graves' hyperthyroidism. From RNA, the CDR3 regions of TCR beta chains were amplified and sequenced. HTBI-primed RT-PCR formed the first round, and a multiplex PCR formed the second. TCRdb ran MiXCR on the multiplex PCR reads and lists one entry per CDR3 protein. The data contain 1 million to 1.3 million distinct CDR3 sequences, about two fifths of them singletons. The sample taken for sequencing was peripheral blood or thyroid tissue (not recorded which). These receptors were collected from an adult man with Graves' hyperthyroidism.

Of note for this clonotype: Compared with germline, one end of the junction differs, possibly owing to a read error. The rearrangement uses TRBV10-2 and TRBJ2-7; 8 positions agree with TRBD1. Germline V CDR1 and CDR2: WSHSY, SAAADI. This CDR3 is 16 amino acids long. The CDR3 spells CASRTGQGGHPYEQYF. In nucleotides, the CDR3 is TGTGCCAGCAGAACTGGACAGGGCGGTCACCCCTACGAGCAGTACTTC.

There are many counts of this clonotype. The chain carries TRBV25-1 and TRBJ1-4; D call uncertain. The CDR3 sequence is 15 residues long. Between the trimmed V and J ends, which lost 1 base and 8 bases, there was a span of 14 bases. CDR1 is MGHDK, CDR2 SYGVNS, per germline. In nucleotides, the CDR3 is TGTGCCAGCAGTGAATTTGGGGTCTTGCGGGAAAAACTGTTTTTT. It specifies CASSEFGVLREKLFF.

This clonotype came up many times. The chain links TRBV7-2 to TRBJ2-7; 11 bases are shared with TRBD1. Trimming cost V 4 bases and J 5 bases; bases outside gene matches: 4. The germline V gene has CDR1 SGHTA and CDR2 FQGNSA. There are 14 residues in the CDR3. CDR3 residues: CASSSRTGGNEQYF. The CDR3 DNA is TGTGCCAGCAGCTCTAGGACAGGGGGCAACGAGCAGTACTTC.

The chain carries TRBV24-1 and TRBJ2-2, with D unclear. V lost 4 bases to trimming and J lost 9 bases, with 14 bases between them. The V gene's germline CDR1 is KGHDR and CDR2 SFDVKD. The CDR3 totals 14 residues. The CDR3 here is CATSDQGKLRELFF. DNA of the CDR3: TGTGCCACCAGTGACCAAGGGAAATTGCGGGAGCTGTTTTTT.

This clonotype was recorded at least ten times. The chain has TRBV7-7 and TRBJ2-7; D is ambiguous. Germline V CDR1 and CDR2: SSHAT, FNYEAQ (reference sequence). The CDR3 has 12 amino acids. The germline V and J ends were trimmed by 1 base and 5 bases, with 6 bases remaining between them. The CDR3 spells CASSLVVDEQYF. Written as DNA, the CDR3 is TGTGCCAGCAGCTTAGTAGTCGACGAGCAGTACTTC.

There are a few counts of this clonotype. CDR3 amino acids: CSVGWTGTEAFF. CDR3 sequence (DNA): TGCAGCGTTGGCTGGACGGGAACTGAAGCTTTCTTT. The V and J genes are TRBV29-1 and TRBJ1-1; no definite D call. CDR3 length equals 12 residues. Germline V gene data show CDR1 as SQVTM and CDR2 as ANQGSEA. V lost 4 bases, J lost 5 bases, and 11 bases lay in between.

With respect to this clonotype: At one end the junction does not follow the germline gene, possibly because of a read error. The CDR3 region has the DNA TGCGCCAGCAGCTTTGGCGGGAGGGCCGACGAGCAGTTTTTT. Translation gives CASSFGGRADEQFF. V usage is TRBV5-1 and J usage is TRBJ2-2, with 9 bases matching TRBD2. The CDR3 sequence is 14 residues long. Per germline, CDR1 SGHRS and CDR2 YFSETQ.

This clonotype was counted many times. This chain links TRBV6-2 or TRBV6-3 with TRBJ1-6, with TRBD1 matching over 9 bases. The CDR3 is 15 residues long. From germline, CDR1 is MNHEY and CDR2 SVGEGT. V lost 7 bases to trimming and J lost 8 bases; unmatched junction nucleotides: 9. The CDR3 sequence: CASTSGQGTDSPLHF. Here the CDR3 DNA reads TGTGCCAGCACTTCCGGACAGGGGACTGATTCACCCCTCCACTTT.